Listed below are T cell receptor beta chains from one sample, sequenced in a study of PD-L1 blockade in urothelial cancer. The protocol was immunoSEQ multiplex PCR, while the TCRdb copy is restricted to in-frame clones and leaves out a portion. The sample shows tens of thousands of clones, 91% of them seen only once. The input for sequencing was PBMCs, taken around atezolizumab (anti-PD-L1) treatment. These receptors were collected from a woman aged 80 or over with urothelial cancer. The CDR3 runs from the conserved cysteine through the conserved F or W. The D gene is left open where the match is weak. The size of a clone is reported for some rows only, either as once, few or many, or as a class for expanded clones.

D	J	V	size	CDR3	DNA
.	TRBJ2-1	TRBV10-3	.	CAISEPDNEQFF	TGTGCCATCAGTGAGCCTGACAATGAGCAGTTCTTC
TRBD2	TRBJ2-7	TRBV28	.	CASSTPVGTSGTTVF	TGTGCCAGCAGTACCCCCGTAGGGACTAGCGGGACGACGGTCTTC
TRBD1	TRBJ2-7	TRBV5-1	.	CASSSNRGEQYF	TGCGCCAGCAGCTCCAACAGGGGCGAGCAGTACTTC
.	TRBJ1-2	TRBV5-1	.	CASAFEVGGGYTF	TGCGCCAGCGCGTTTGAGGTTGGTGGTGGCTACACCTTC
.	TRBJ2-7	TRBV19	.	CASSIGGGSTYEQYF	TGTGCCAGTAGTATCGGGGGAGGATCTACCTACGAGCAGTACTTC
.	TRBJ2-3	TRBV7-2	.	CASSTAGVADTQYF	TGTGCCAGCAGCACTGCAGGGGTCGCAGATACGCAGTATTTT
.	TRBJ1-1	TRBV19	.	CASSEGDTEAFF	TGTGCCAGTAGTGAAGGGGACACTGAAGCTTTCTTT
.	TRBJ2-1	TRBV5-6	.	CASSLGLRQDEQFF	TGTGCCAGCAGCTTGGGACTTCGTCAAGATGAGCAGTTCTTC
.	TRBJ2-1	TRBV5-1	.	CASEDGQGGNEQFF	TGCGCCAGCGAGGACGGACAAGGTGGCAATGAGCAGTTCTTC
.	TRBJ1-2	TRBV19	.	CASSLGAQGYGYTF	TGTGCCAGTAGCTTGGGGGCGCAGGGCTATGGCTACACCTTC
.	TRBJ1-5	TRBV18	.	CASSPDSGNQPQHF	TGTGCCAGCTCACCGGACAGCGGAAATCAGCCCCAGCATTTT
.	TRBJ1-4	TRBV5-1	.	CASGAGPTNEKLFF	TGCGCCAGCGGAGCGGGGCCAACTAATGAAAAACTGTTTTTT
TRBD1	TRBJ2-7	TRBV11-2	.	CASSSRDRGGVLYEQYF	TGTGCCAGCAGCTCCCGGGACAGGGGTGGGGTACTGTACGAGCAGTACTTC
TRBD2	TRBJ2-1	TRBV2	.	CASSKGLAGNNEQFF	TGTGCCAGCTCTAAAGGACTAGCGGGAAACAATGAGCAGTTCTTC
TRBD1	TRBJ2-1	TRBV10-1	.	CASGGGTGLYNEQFF	TGCGCCAGCGGAGGTGGGACAGGGCTCTACAATGAGCAGTTCTTC
.	TRBJ2-7	TRBV9	few	CASSPRSGGAYEQYF	TGTGCCAGCAGCCCTCGGTCGGGCGGGGCCTACGAGCAGTACTTC
TRBD1	TRBJ2-5	TRBV19	.	CASSTSGTAIQETQYF	TGTGCCAGTAGTACATCCGGGACAGCCATCCAAGAGACCCAGTACTTC
TRBD2	TRBJ2-7	TRBV28	.	CASSFPTPTSGQRRDEQYF	TGTGCCAGCAGTTTCCCTACCCCGACTAGCGGGCAGAGGAGGGACGAGCAGTACTTC
.	TRBJ2-5	TRBV30	.	CAWSAALAWPQETQYF	TGTGCCTGGAGCGCCGCCCTAGCGTGGCCACAAGAGACCCAGTACTTC
TRBD1	TRBJ2-5	TRBV5-6	.	CASSRAGQDLLQETQYF	TGTGCCAGCAGCCGCGCGGGACAGGACCTTCTTCAAGAGACCCAGTACTTC
.	TRBJ2-2	TRBV7-6	.	CASSLEIADYTGELFF	TGTGCCAGCAGCTTGGAAATAGCGGACTACACCGGGGAGCTGTTTTTT
TRBD2	TRBJ2-1	TRBV9	.	CASSVSLAGGPGHEQFF	TGTGCCAGCAGCGTGAGTCTAGCGGGAGGGCCAGGGCATGAGCAGTTCTTC
.	TRBJ2-5	TRBV7-8	.	CASRTPGVEETQYF	TGTGCCAGCAGAACACCGGGAGTCGAAGAGACCCAGTACTTC
TRBD2	TRBJ2-3	TRBV9	.	CASSVALKASGVDTQYF	TGTGCCAGCAGCGTAGCTCTTAAAGCTAGCGGGGTAGATACGCAGTATTTT
.	TRBJ2-5	TRBV5-5	.	CASSWGTRARETQYF	TGTGCCAGCAGCTGGGGGACAAGGGCGCGAGAGACCCAGTACTTC
.	TRBJ1-5	TRBV21-1	.	CASSWSYSNQPQHF	TGTGCCAGCAGCTGGAGTTATAGCAATCAGCCCCAGCATTTT
.	TRBJ2-3	TRBV5-6	.	CASSTQGTDTQYF	TGTGCCAGCAGCACCCAGGGCACAGATACGCAGTATTTT
.	TRBJ1-5	TRBV5-1	.	CASSLWGGNGQPQHF	TGCGCCAGCAGCTTGTGGGGGGGGAATGGTCAGCCCCAGCATTTT
TRBD1	TRBJ1-3	TRBV7-2	.	CASSLGQGGTDTIYF	TGTGCCAGCAGCTTAGGTCAGGGGGGAACAGACACCATATATTTT
TRBD1	TRBJ1-2	TRBV29-1	.	CSVEGRGPRGYTF	TGCAGCGTTGAGGGCAGGGGGCCTCGCGGCTACACCTTC
TRBD1	TRBJ1-5	TRBV10-2	.	CASSEPGQGLVQPQHF	TGCGCCAGCAGTGAACCGGGACAGGGTTTAGTTCAGCCCCAGCATTTT
TRBD1	TRBJ2-7	TRBV9	.	CASSVRGDRDSYEQYF	TGTGCCAGCAGCGTGAGGGGGGACAGGGACTCCTACGAGCAGTACTTC
.	TRBJ1-2	TRBV6-4	.	CASSGVSGYTF	TGTGCCAGCAGTGGAGTATCGGGCTACACCTTC
.	TRBJ1-3	TRBV29-1	few	CSVSEGNTIYF	TGCAGCGTTTCGGAGGGAAACACCATATATTTT
TRBD2	TRBJ2-1	TRBV27	.	CASSFLASGRRDEQFF	TGTGCCAGCAGTTTCTTGGCTAGCGGGAGAAGAGATGAGCAGTTCTTC
TRBD2	TRBJ2-3	TRBV10-3	.	CAIGGLATDTQYF	TGTGCCATCGGGGGACTAGCAACAGATACGCAGTATTTT
TRBD2	TRBJ2-2	TRBV25-1	.	CASSDNPGTSRTGELFF	TGTGCCAGCAGTGACAACCCCGGGACTAGTCGTACCGGGGAGCTGTTTTTT
TRBD2	TRBJ2-5	TRBV5-8	once	CASSFLMLAGGSETQYF	TGTGCCAGCAGCTTCTTGATGCTAGCGGGAGGGTCGGAGACCCAGTACTTC
.	TRBJ1-2	TRBV6-5	.	CASSRSRGANYGYTF	TGTGCCAGCAGCCGTAGCCGGGGAGCTAACTATGGCTACACCTTC
TRBD1	TRBJ2-1	TRBV9	.	CASSVTGENEQFF	TGTGCCAGCAGCGTGACAGGGGAAAATGAGCAGTTCTTC
.	TRBJ2-5	TRBV27	.	CASSHGLPGTQYF	TGTGCCAGCAGTCATGGACTGCCAGGGACCCAGTACTTC
TRBD2	TRBJ2-7	TRBV27	.	CASRPSGSPYEQYF	TGTGCCAGCAGACCTAGCGGGAGCCCCTACGAGCAGTACTTC
.	TRBJ2-7	TRBV14	.	CASSPTGLERFGQYF	TGTGCCAGCAGCCCGACGGGTCTAGAGAGGTTCGGGCAGTACTTC
TRBD1	TRBJ1-1	TRBV7-9	.	CASSLSGGGTEAFF	TGTGCCAGCAGCTTATCAGGGGGCGGCACTGAAGCTTTCTTT
.	TRBJ1-1	TRBV9	.	CASSPYSSMNTEAFF	TGTGCCAGCAGCCCCTACTCGAGCATGAACACTGAAGCTTTCTTT
TRBD1	TRBJ1-1	TRBV4-1	few	CASSQSDRGRTEAFF	TGCGCCAGCAGCCAGAGCGACAGGGGGCGTACTGAAGCTTTCTTT
TRBD1	TRBJ1-1	TRBV7-9	.	CASSLRTGNTEAFF	TGTGCCAGCAGCTTGAGGACAGGCAACACTGAAGCTTTCTTT
TRBD1	TRBJ1-1	TRBV19	.	CASSIEGTGVAFF	TGTGCCAGTAGTATAGAGGGGACAGGGGTCGCTTTCTTT
.	TRBJ2-7	TRBV6-4	.	CASSVPTYEQYF	TGTGCCAGCAGTGTTCCAACCTACGAGCAGTACTTC
.	TRBJ2-1	TRBV9	.	CASSVDASRPIEQFF	TGTGCCAGCAGCGTAGATGCTAGTCGTCCTATTGAGCAGTTCTTC
TRBD2	TRBJ2-2	TRBV25-1	.	CASSDRLAGGPGGELFF	TGTGCCAGCAGTGACCGGCTAGCGGGAGGGCCCGGCGGGGAGCTGTTTTTT
TRBD2	TRBJ2-7	TRBV2	.	CASSMTSGSLARSYEQYF	TGTGCCAGCAGCATGACTAGCGGGAGCCTCGCCCGATCCTACGAGCAGTACTTC